The clone carrying this T cell receptor beta chain was counted ten times or more. This sample is part of a study of T cells in Graves' hyperthyroidism and ophthalmopathy. The wider study: Upon initial diagnosis and before any treatment, peripheral blood was collected.

This CDR3 comprises 15 residues. CDR1 and CDR2 from the germline V gene are MNHNS and SASEGT. V was shortened by 5 bases and J by 1 base, with 9 bases between the two germline ends. TCR beta CDR3 regions were amplified from RNA transcripts. An initial round of RT-PCR targeting the TCR CDR3 relied on the HTBI primer set. TCRdb ran MiXCR on the multiplex PCR reads and lists one entry per CDR3 protein. The sample has approximately 600,000 distinct CDR3 sequences, approximately 15% seen once. The chain links TRBV6-1 to TRBJ2-6; D unresolved. This clonotype was sampled from a woman in her twenties or thirties with Graves' hyperthyroidism that later progressed to Graves' ophthalmopathy. Sequenced sample: blood. The CDR3 spells CASSTLRSGANVLTF. The CDR3, as DNA: TGTGCCAGCAGTACTCTGCGTTCTGGGGCCAACGTCCTGACTTTC.